This note documents a single T cell receptor (beta chain) sequence. Its matching antigen is unknown. Healthy people donating bone marrow made up the donors. This sample was included in a study of cytomegalovirus exposure and HLA in healthy donors. Findings of the study overall: In all likelihood, a cluster of highly shared sequence variants was a sequencing artifact. Trimming of TCR beta V- and J-genes showed a link, identified in a later analysis, to a missense DCLRE1C variant. Usually a TCR sequence was rare, but some public TCRs were found in many donors.

The V end lost 0 bases, the J end lost 5 bases, and 10 bases lay between the germline ends. Germline assignment: CDR1 SNHLY and CDR2 FYNNEI. The CDR3 runs to 15 residues. The PCR employed 60 Vbeta primers together with 13 Jbeta primers. Clones were read by immunoSEQ multiplex PCR, and TCRdb kept only the in-frame ones, dropping some. This table has about 120,000 clones, 74% appearing once. The chain couples TRBV2 to TRBJ2-2; TRBD1 is a possible D gene (5 bases). This sequence was found in a human donor in good health. The sample consisted of PBMCs. The CDR3 loop is CASSEAPRQTGELFF. The CDR3 region has the DNA TGTGCCAGCAGTGAAGCCCCTAGACAGACCGGGGAGCTGTTTTTT.